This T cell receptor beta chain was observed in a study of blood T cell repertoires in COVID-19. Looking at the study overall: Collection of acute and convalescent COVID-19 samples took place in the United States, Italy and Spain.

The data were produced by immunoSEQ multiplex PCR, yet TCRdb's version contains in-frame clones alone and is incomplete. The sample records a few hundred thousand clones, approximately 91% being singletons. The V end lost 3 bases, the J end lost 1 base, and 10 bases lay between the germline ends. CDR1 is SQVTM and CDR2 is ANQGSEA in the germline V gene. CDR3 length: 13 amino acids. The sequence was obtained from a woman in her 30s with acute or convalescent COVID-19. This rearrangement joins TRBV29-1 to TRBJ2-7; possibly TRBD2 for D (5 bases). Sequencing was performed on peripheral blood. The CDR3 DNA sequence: TGCAGCGTTGAGTCTCGGGAATCCTACGAGCAGTACTTC. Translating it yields CSVESRESYEQYF.